This passage covers 2 T cell receptor beta chains from one sample sequenced in a study of blood T cell repertoires in COVID-19 (TCRdb year 2020). Libraries were made using the immunoSEQ multiplex PCR assay. TCRdb took over this immuneACCESS table, retaining in-frame rearrangements with V and J assigned. Such tables are incomplete; in checked studies, under half of the missing clones stem from an unresolved V gene, and the remainder is unexplained. This sample is represented by 100,000 to 150,000 clones; 80% to 90% of them were singletons. The top ten constitute roughly 18% of the sample. Sequencing was carried out using peripheral blood. The receptor source for this set is a man aged 50-60 years with active or convalescent COVID-19.

The chain links TRBV2 to TRBJ1-1; TRBD1 might be the D (6 bases). The CDR3 runs to 15 residues. Deletions cut 8 bases from V and 4 bases from J, with 20 bases between. Germline V gives CDR1 SNHLY, CDR2 FYNNEI. The CDR3 reads CASLLNRQVITEAFF. The CDR3 region has the DNA TGTGCCAGCCTATTGAATCGACAGGTGATCACTGAAGCTTTCTTT.

J is TRBJ2-7 and V is TRBV24-1, with 9 bases identical to TRBD2. The V segment lost 3 bases and the J segment 5 bases; nucleotides outside the gene matches: 7. Germline CDR1 and CDR2: KGHDR and SFDVKD. The CDR3 is 15 residues long. CDR3 DNA sequence: TGTGCCACCAGTGATCCCGGGACTAGCACCAACGAGCAGTACTTC. It codes for CATSDPGTSTNEQYF.